This TCR beta chain was captured in a study of blood T cell repertoires in COVID-19 (dated by TCRdb to 2018 to 2020). About the study as a whole: Collaborator samples came from the United States, Italy and Spain and covered acute and convalescent phases of COVID-19. The samples were drawn from two sources: the first 160 participants of the ongoing ImmuneRACE study, and 1,200 or so subjects contributed by 6 global collaborators. HLA class I and class II types, where available, came from metadata supplied by the sample provider rather than from assay-based typing. The material from the prospective study consisted of cDNA or gDNA derived from T cells, B-cell-depleted T cells, or PBMCs. The repertoires were made available in a free public database intended to serve as a resource for research on the immune response to SARS-CoV-2. Deeply sampled blood TCRbeta repertoires from subjects exposed to, actively infected with, or recovered from COVID-19 were included in the dataset. A de-identified subject ID, COVID-19 status, age in years and sex were almost always included in the sample metadata.

Inclusive of the bounding cysteine and phenylalanine, the CDR3 is 15 residues long. Just the 45-base CDR3 DNA is kept, in frame starting at base 1. As encoded in the germline V gene, CDR1 is MNHEY while CDR2 is SVGAGI. TCRbeta CDR3 regions were amplified from genomic DNA by means of the immunoSEQ Assay, a bias-controlled multiplex PCR. In the paper's pipeline: The number of nucleated cells in each sample was estimated from the amplification of reference gene primers within the assay. To quantify the absolute abundance of each unique TCRbeta CDR3 rearrangement, sequence reads were collapsed and filtered. For each sample, productive Simpson clonality was calculated by taking the square root of Simpson's diversity index across productive rearrangements. Here the immuneACCESS table is served through TCRdb, limited to in-frame sequences with V and J called. Missing clones are a known gap in these copies; in checked studies unresolved V genes cover under half, and the rest lacks a known reason. V, J and clone size derive from that table, while D and trimming were established from the DNA sequence. Counted in this sample were some 200,000 clones; around 91% of them appeared once. The ten largest account for under 3.5% of the sample.

Worth noting for this clone: The target of this receptor is not known. The junction differs from germline at one of its ends, possibly a read error.

Enrolling through a virtual design, the prospective study's participants ranged in age from about 18 to 100 years and lived across more than 20 United States geographic areas. Cohort assignment in the prospective study relied on participant-reported clinical history from a screening survey and a study questionnaire. Mobile phlebotomists in the prospective study collected whole blood, serum and a nasopharyngeal or oropharyngeal swab from every participant. Over a roughly 2-month period, participants in the prospective study had the option of providing additional blood draws and questionnaires. Before DNA extraction, prospective study blood samples were shipped either frozen or at room temperature. What the study reported, not specific to this receptor: Clinical and demographic metadata were provided uncurated, with the amount varying by source and participant.

The receptor chain draws on TRBV6-5 and TRBJ2-2, and TRBD1 matches 8 of the central bases. The clonotype originates from a young woman in a cohort exposed to, infected with or recovered from COVID-19 (not recorded which). Sequences were obtained from PBMCs or T cells enriched from blood (not recorded which). The sequenced DNA: TGTGCCAGCAGTTCCCAGGGGGCGAACCCCGGGGAGCTGTTTTTT. Translated, it reads CASSSQGANPGELFF.